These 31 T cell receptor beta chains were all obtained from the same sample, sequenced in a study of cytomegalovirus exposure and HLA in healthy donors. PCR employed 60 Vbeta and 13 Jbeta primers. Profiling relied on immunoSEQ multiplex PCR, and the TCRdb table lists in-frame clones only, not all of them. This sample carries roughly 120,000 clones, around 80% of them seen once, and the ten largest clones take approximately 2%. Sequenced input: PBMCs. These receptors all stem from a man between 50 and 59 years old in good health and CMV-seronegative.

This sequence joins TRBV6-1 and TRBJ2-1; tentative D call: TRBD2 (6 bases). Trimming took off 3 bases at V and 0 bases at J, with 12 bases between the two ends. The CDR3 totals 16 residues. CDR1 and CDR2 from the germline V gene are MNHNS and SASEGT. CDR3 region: CASSEVLGGSYNEQFF. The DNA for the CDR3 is TGTGCCAGCAGTGAGGTCCTCGGGGGCTCCTACAATGAGCAGTTCTTC.

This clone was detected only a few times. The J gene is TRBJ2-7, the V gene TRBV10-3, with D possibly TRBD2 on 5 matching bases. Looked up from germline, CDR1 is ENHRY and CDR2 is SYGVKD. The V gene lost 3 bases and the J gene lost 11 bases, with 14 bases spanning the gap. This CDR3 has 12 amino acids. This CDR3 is CAISDPRLGEYF. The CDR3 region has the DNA TGTGCCATCAGTGATCCCCGACTGGGAGAGTACTTC.

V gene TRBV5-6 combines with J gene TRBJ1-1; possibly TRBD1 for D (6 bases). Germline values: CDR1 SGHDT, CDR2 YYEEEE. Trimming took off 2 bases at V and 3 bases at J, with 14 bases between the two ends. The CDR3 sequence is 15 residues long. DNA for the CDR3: TGTGCCAGCAGCTTTTACACAGGGCTAGACACTGAAGCTTTCTTT. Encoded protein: CASSFYTGLDTEAFF.

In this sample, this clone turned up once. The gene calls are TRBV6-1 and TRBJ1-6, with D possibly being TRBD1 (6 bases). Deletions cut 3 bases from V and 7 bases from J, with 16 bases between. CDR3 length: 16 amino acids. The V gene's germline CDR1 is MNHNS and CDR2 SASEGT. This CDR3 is CASSDKQGTQNSPLHF. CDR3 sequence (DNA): TGTGCCAGCAGTGATAAACAGGGAACACAAAATTCACCCCTCCACTTT.

DNA of the CDR3: TGTGCCAGCAGACGGACGGACTATAACTATGGCTACACCTTC. Translation: CASRRTDYNYGYTF. J is TRBJ1-2 and V is TRBV6-5, with D unresolved. V lost 6 bases and J lost 1, with 12 bases in between. The CDR3 has 14 amino acids. The germline V gene encodes CDR1 MNHEY and CDR2 SVGAGI.

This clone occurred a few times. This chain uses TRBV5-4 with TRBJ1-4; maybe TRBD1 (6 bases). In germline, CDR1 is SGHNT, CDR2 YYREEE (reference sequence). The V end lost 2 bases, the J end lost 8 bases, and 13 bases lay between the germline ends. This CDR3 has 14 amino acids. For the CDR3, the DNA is TGTGCCAGCAGCTTTACAGGGCGGGAGGAAAAACTGTTTTTT. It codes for CASSFTGREEKLFF.

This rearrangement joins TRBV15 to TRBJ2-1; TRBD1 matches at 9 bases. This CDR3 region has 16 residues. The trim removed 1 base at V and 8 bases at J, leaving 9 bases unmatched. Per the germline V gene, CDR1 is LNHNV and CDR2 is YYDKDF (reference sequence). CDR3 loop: CATSRATGGDVDEQFF. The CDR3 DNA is TGTGCCACCAGCAGAGCTACAGGGGGCGACGTCGATGAGCAGTTCTTC.

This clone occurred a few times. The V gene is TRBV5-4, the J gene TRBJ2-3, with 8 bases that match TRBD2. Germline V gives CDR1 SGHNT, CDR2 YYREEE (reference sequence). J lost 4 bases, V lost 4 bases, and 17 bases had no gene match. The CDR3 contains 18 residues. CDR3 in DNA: TGTGCCAGCAGCCCCGGGACTAGTAGTCGTGGGGGGGCAGATACGCAGTATTTT. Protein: CASSPGTSSRGGADTQYF.

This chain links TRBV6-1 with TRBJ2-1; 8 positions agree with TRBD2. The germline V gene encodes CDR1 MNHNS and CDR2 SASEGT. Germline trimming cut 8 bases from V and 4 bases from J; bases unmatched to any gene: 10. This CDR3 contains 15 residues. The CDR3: CASGLAGTPYNEQFF. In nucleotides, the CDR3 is TGTGCCAGCGGTCTAGCGGGCACCCCTTACAATGAGCAGTTCTTC.

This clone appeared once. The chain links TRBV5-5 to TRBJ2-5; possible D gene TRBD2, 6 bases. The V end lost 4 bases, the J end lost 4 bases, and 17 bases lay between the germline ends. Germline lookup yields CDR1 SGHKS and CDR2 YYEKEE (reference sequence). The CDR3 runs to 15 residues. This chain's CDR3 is CASSLPAGQGETQYF. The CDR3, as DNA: TGTGCCAGCAGCCTACCCGCGGGGCAGGGAGAGACCCAGTACTTC.

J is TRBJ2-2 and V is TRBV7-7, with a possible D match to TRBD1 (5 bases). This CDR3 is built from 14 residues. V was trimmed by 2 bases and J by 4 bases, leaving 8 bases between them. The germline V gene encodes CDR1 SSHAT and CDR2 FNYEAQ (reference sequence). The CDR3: CASSLSQGTGELFF. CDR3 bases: TGTGCCAGCAGCTTAAGTCAGGGCACCGGGGAGCTGTTTTTT.

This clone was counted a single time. CDR3 bases: TGTGCCAGCAGCTTAGTTGGCAGGGGCTACGAGCAGTACTTC. Amino acids: CASSLVGRGYEQYF. This chain connects TRBV7-9 to TRBJ2-7, with D perhaps matching TRBD1 (6 bases). The V and J ends lost 1 base and 3 bases respectively, with 10 bases between them. Germline V CDR1 and CDR2: SEHNR, FQNEAQ (reference sequence). The CDR3 contains 14 residues. The whole variable domain, filled in from reference TRBV7-9 and TRBJ2-7, reads DTGVSQNPRHKITKRGQNVTFRCDPISEHNRLYWYRQTLGQGPEFLTYFQNEAQLEKSRLLSDRFSAERPKGSFSTLEIQRTEQGDSAMYLCASSLVGRGYEQYFGPGTRLTVT.

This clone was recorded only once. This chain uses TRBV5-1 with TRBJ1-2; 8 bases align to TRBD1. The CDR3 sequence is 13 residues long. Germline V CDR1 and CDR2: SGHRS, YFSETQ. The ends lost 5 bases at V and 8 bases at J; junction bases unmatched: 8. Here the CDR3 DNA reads TGCGCCAGCAGACAGGGGGGGGAAGGCGGCTACACCTTC. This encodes CASRQGGEGGYTF.

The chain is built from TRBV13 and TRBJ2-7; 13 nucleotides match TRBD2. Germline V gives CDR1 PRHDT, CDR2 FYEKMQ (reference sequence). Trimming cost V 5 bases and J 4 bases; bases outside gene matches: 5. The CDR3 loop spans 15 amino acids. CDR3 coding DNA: TGTGCCAGCAGCCACGGGACTAGCGGGGTTTACGAGCAGTACTTC. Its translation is CASSHGTSGVYEQYF.

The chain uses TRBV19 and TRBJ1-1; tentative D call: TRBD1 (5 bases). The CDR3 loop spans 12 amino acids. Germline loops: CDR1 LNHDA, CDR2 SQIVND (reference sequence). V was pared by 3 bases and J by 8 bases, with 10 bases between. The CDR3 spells CASSIVGGEAFF. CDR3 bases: TGTGCCAGTAGTATTGTGGGGGGGGAAGCTTTCTTT.

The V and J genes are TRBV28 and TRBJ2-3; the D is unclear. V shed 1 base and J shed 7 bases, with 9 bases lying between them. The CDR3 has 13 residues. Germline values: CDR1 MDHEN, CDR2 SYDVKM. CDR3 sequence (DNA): TGTGCCAGCAGTTTATCCCGTCACAATACGCAGTATTTT. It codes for CASSLSRHNTQYF.

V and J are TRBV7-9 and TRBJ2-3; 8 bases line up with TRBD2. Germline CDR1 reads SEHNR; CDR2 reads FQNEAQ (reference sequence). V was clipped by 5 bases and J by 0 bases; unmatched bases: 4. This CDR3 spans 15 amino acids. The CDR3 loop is CASSIGGASTDTQYF. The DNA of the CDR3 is TGTGCCAGCAGCATCGGGGGGGCGAGCACAGATACGCAGTATTTT. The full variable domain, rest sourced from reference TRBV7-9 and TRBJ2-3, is DTGVSQNPRHKITKRGQNVTFRCDPISEHNRLYWYRQTLGQGPEFLTYFQNEAQLEKSRLLSDRFSAERPKGSFSTLEIQRTEQGDSAMYLCASSIGGASTDTQYFGPGTRLTVL.

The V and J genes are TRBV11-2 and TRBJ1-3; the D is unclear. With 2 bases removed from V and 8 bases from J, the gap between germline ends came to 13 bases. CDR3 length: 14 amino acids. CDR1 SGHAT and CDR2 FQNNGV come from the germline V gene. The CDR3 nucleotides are TGTGCCAGCAGCTTAACCACAGAGAGTGACACCATATATTTT. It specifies CASSLTTESDTIYF.

The CDR3 region is CSVGGEGFYGYTF. CDR3 DNA sequence: TGCAGCGTAGGGGGGGAGGGGTTCTATGGCTACACCTTC. This chain uses TRBV29-1 with TRBJ1-2, with a possible D match to TRBD1 (6 bases). V was pared by 6 bases and J by 4 bases, with 15 bases between. The germline gives CDR1 SQVTM, CDR2 ANQGSEA. CDR3 length: 13 residues.

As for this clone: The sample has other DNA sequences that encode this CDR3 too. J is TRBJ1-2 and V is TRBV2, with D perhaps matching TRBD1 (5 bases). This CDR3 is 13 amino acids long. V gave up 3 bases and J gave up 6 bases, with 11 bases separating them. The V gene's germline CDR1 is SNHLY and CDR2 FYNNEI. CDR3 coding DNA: TGTGCCAGCAGTGAGAGCAGGGTAGATGGCTACACCTTC. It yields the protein CASSESRVDGYTF.

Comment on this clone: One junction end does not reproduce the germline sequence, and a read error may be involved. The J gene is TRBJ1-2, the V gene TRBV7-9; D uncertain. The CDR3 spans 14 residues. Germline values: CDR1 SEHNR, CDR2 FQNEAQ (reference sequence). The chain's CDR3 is CSSSSRTAEFGYTF. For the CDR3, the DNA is TGTTCCAGCAGCTCCCGAACGGCGGAATTTGGCTACACCTTC.

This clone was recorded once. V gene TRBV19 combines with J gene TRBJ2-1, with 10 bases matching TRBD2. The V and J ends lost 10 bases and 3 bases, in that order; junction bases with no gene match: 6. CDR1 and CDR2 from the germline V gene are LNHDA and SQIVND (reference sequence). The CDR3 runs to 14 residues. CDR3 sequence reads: CATQRGGNYNEQFF. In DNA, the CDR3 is TGTGCCACTCAGCGGGGGGGAAACTACAATGAGCAGTTCTTC. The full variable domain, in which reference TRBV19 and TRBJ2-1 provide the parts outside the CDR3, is DGGITQSPKYLFRKEGQNVTLSCEQNLNHDAMYWYRQDPGQGLRLIYYSQIVNDFQKGDIAEGYSVSREKKESFPLTVTSAQKNPTAFYLCATQRGGNYNEQFFGPGTRLTVL.

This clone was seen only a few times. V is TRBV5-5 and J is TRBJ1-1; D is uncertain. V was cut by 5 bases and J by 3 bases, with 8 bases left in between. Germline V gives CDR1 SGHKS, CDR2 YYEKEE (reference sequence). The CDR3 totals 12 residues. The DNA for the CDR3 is TGTGCCAGCAGGGAGTGGGACACTGAAGCTTTCTTT. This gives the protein CASREWDTEAFF.

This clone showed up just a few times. Written as DNA, the CDR3 is TGTGCCAGCAGCGTAGGAGCGGGCCCTCTCACAGATACGCAGTATTTT. This encodes CASSVGAGPLTDTQYF. The chain is built from TRBV9 and TRBJ2-3; weak D call: TRBD2 (6 bases). Germline-derived CDR1 and CDR2 are SGDLS and YYNGEE. V lost 0 bases and J 2 bases, leaving 13 bases between the germline ends. This CDR3 is 16 amino acids long.

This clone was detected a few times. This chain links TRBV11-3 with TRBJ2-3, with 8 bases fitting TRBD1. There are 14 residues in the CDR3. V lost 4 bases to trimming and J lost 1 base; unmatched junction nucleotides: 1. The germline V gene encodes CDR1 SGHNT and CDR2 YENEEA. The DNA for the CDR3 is TGTGCCAGCAGCTCAGGGGGCGGCACAGATACGCAGTATTTT. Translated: CASSSGGGTDTQYF.

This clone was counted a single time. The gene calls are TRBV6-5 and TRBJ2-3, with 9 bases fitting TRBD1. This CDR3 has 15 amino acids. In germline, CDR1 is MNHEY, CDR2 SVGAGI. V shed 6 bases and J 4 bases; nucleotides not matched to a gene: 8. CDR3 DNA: TGTGCCAGCAGATCGGACAGGGGAGGGCCAGATACGCAGTATTTT. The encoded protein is CASRSDRGGPDTQYF.

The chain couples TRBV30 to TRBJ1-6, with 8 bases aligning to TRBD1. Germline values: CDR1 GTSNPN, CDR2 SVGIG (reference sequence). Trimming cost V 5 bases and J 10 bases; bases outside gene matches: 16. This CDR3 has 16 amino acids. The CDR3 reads CAWRRMAQGAESPLHF. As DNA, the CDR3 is TGTGCCTGGCGACGTATGGCCCAGGGGGCAGAGTCACCCCTCCACTTT.

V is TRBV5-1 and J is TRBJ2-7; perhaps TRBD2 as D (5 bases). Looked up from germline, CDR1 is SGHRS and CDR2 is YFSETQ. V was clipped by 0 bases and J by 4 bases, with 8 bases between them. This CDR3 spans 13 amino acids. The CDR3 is CASSLVREYEQYV. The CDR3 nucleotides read TGCGCCAGCAGCTTGGTTAGGGAGTACGAGCAGTACGTC.

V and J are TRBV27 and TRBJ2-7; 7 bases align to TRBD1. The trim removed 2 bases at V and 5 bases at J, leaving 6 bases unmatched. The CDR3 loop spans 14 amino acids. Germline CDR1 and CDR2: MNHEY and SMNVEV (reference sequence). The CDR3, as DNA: TGTGCCAGCAGTTTAGGGTACAGGGGAAACGAGCAGTACGTC. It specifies CASSLGYRGNEQYV.

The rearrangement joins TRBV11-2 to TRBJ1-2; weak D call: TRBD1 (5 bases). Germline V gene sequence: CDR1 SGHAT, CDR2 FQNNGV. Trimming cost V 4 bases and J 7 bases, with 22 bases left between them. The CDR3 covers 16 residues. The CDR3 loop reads CASSSVRGGEGSGYTF. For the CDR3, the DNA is TGTGCCAGCAGCTCAGTACGGGGGGGAGAGGGGAGTGGCTACACCTTC.

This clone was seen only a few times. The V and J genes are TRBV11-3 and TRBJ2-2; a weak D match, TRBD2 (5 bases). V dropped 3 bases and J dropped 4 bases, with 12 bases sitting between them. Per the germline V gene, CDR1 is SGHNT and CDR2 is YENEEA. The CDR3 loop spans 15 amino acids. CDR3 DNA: TGTGCCAGCAGCTTGGGCGGGTATGGCACCGGGGAGCTGTTTTTT. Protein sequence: CASSLGGYGTGELFF. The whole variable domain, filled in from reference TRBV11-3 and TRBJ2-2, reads EAGVVQSPRYKIIEKKQPVAFWCNPISGHNTLYWYLQNLGQGPELLIRYENEEAVDDSQLPKDRFSAERLKGVDSTLKIQPAELGDSAVYLCASSLGGYGTGELFFGEGSRLTVL.